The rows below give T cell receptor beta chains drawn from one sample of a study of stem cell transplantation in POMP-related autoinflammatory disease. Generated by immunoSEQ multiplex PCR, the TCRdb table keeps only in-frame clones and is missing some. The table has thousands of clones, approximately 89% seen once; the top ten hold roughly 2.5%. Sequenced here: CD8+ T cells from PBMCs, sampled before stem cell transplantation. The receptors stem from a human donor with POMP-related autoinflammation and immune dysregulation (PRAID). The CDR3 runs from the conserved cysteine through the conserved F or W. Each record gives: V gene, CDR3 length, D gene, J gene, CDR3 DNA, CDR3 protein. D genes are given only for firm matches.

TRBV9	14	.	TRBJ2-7	TGTGCCAGCAGCGTAGGCGTAGGAACCTACGAGCAGTACTTC	CASSVGVGTYEQYF
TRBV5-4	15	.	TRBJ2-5	TGTGCCAGCAGCCCCCTTGAGGGCATACAAGAGACCCAGTACTTC	CASSPLEGIQETQYF
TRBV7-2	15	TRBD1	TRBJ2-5	TGTGCCAGCAGCTTCCGGGACAGGGGGCGGGAGACCCAGTACTTC	CASSFRDRGRETQYF
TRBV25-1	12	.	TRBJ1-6	TGTGCCAGCAGTGCGGGGAATTCACCCCTCCACTTT	CASSAGNSPLHF
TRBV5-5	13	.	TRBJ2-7	TGTGCCAGCAGCTTGACAGACTCCTACGAGCAGTACTTC	CASSLTDSYEQYF
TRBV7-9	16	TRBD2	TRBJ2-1	TGTGCCAGCAGCTCGCTCTTAGCGGGGGACTACAATGAGCAGTTCTTC	CASSSLLAGDYNEQFF
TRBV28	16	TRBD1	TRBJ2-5	TGTGCCAGCAGTCCGACAGGGGGATACCTCCAAGAGACCCAGTACTTC	CASSPTGGYLQETQYF
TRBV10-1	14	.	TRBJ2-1	TGCGCCAGCAAGAGGGGGGAGGTAAATTGTGAGCAGTTCTTC	CASKRGEVNCEQFF
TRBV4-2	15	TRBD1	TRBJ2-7	TGTGCCAGCAGCCAAAACAGGGGTGCATCCTACGAGCAGTACTTC	CASSQNRGASYEQYF
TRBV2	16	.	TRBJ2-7	TGTGCCAGCAGTGAGGGATCTTTTGCGGGAACCTACGAGCAGTACTTC	CASSEGSFAGTYEQYF
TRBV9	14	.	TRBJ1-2	TGTGCCAGCAGCGTAGTTGGCGGGGCCTCCAGCTACACCTTC	CASSVVGGASSYTF
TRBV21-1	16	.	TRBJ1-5	TGTGCCAGCAGCAAAGAGGGGGGCCCTTCCAATCAGCCCCAGCATTTT	CASSKEGGPSNQPQHF
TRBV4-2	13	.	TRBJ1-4	TGTGCCAGCAGGCTCCCAATTGGGGAAAAACTGTTTTTT	CASRLPIGEKLFF